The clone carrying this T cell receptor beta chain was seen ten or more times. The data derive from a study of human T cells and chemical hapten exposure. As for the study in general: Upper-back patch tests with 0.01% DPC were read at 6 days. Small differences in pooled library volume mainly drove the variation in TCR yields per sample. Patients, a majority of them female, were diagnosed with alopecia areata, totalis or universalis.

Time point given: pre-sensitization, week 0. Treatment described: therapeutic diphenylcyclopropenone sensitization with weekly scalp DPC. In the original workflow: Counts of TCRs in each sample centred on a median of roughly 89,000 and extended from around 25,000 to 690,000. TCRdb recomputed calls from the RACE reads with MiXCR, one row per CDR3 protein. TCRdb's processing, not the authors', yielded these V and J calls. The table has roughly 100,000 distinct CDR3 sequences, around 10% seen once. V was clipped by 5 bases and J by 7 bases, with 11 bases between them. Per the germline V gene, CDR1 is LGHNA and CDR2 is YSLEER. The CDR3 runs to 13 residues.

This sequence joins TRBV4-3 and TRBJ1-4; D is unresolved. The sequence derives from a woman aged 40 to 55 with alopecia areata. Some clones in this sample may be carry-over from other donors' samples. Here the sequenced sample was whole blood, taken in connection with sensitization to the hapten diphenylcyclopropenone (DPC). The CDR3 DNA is TGCGCCAGCAGCTCTCTGACGGGTGAAAAACTGTTTTTT. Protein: CASSSLTGEKLFF.